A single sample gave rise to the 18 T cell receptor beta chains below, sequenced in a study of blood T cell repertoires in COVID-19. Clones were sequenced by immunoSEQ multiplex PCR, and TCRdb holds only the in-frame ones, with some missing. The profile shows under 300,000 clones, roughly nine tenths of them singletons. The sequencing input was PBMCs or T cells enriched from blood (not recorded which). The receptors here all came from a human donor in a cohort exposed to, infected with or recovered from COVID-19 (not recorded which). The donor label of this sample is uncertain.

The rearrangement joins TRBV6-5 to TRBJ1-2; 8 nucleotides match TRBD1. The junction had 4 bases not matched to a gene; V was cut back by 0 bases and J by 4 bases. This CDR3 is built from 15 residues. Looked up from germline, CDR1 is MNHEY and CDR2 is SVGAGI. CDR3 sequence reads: CASSYSSGGAYGYTF. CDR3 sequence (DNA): TGTGCCAGCAGTTACTCGTCAGGGGGCGCCTATGGCTACACCTTC.

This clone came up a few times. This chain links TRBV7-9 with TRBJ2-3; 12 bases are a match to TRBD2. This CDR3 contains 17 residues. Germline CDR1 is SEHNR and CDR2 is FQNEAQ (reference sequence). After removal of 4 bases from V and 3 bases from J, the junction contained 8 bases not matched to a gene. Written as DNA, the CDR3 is TGTGCCAGCAGCTCTACTAGCGGGGGGCGGCGGACAGATACGCAGTATTTT. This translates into CASSSTSGGRRTDTQYF.

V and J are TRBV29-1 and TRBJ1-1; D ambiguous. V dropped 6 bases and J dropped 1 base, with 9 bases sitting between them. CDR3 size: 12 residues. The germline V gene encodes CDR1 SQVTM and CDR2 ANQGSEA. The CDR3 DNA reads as TGCAGCGTCGAAAATCGGAACACTGAAGCTTTCTTT. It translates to CSVENRNTEAFF. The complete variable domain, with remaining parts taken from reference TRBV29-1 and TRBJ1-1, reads SAVISQKPSRDICQRGTSLTIQCQVDSQVTMMFWYRQQPGQSLTLIATANQGSEATYESGFVIDKFPISRPNLTFSTLTVSNMSPEDSSIYLCSVENRNTEAFFGQGTRLTVV.

The CDR3 spells CASSPPRLGKEQETQYF. The CDR3 nucleotides read TGTGCCAGCAGCCCACCAAGACTAGGGAAAGAGCAAGAGACCCAGTACTTC. The V gene is TRBV5-6, the J gene TRBJ2-5; tentatively, D is TRBD2 (6 bases). The CDR3 consists of 17 residues. Germline assignment: CDR1 SGHDT and CDR2 YYEEEE. V shed 4 bases and J shed 2 bases, with 21 bases lying between them.

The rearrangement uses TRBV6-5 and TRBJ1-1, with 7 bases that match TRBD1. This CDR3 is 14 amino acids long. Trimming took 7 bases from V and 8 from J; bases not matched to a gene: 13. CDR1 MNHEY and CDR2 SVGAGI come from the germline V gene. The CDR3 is CASNQLQTGREAFF. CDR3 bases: TGTGCCAGCAACCAATTACAGACAGGGCGCGAAGCTTTCTTT.

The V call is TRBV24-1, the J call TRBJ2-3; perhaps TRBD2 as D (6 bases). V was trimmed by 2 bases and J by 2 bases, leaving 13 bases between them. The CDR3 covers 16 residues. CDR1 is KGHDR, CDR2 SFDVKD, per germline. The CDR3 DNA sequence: TGTGCCACCAGTGATTATGCCGGCGGGGTCACAGATACGCAGTATTTT. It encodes CATSDYAGGVTDTQYF.

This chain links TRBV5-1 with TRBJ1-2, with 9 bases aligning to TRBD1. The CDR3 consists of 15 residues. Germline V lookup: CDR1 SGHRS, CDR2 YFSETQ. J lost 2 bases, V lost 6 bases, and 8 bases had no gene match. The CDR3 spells CASTITGGSNYGYTF. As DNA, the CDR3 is TGCGCCAGCACCATTACAGGGGGCTCCAACTATGGCTACACCTTC.

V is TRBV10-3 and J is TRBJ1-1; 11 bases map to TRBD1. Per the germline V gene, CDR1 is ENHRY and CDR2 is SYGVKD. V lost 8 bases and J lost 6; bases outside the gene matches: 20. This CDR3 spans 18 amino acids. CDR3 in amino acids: CAIGRGTGGFIRTPEAFF. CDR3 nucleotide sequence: TGTGCCATCGGAAGGGGGACAGGGGGATTTATTCGGACCCCTGAAGCTTTCTTT.

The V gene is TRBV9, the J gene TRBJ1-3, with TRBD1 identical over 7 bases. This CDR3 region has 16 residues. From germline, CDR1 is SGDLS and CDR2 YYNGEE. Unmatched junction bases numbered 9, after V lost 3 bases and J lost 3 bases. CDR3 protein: CASSEIYRGDGNTIYF. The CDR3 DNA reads TGTGCCAGCAGCGAGATATACAGGGGCGATGGAAACACCATATATTTT.

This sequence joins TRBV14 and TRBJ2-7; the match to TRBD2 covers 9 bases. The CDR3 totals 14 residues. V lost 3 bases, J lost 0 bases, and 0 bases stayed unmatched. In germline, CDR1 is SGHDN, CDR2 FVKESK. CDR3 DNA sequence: TGTGCCAGCAGCCAGACTAGCGGCTCCTACGAGCAGTACTTC. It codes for CASSQTSGSYEQYF. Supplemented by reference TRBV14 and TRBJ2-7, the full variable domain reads EAGVTQFPSHSVIEKGQTVTLRCDPISGHDNLYWYRRVMGKEIKFLLHFVKESKQDESGMPNNRFLAERTGGTYSTLKVQPAELEDSGVYFCASSQTSGSYEQYFGPGTRLTVT.

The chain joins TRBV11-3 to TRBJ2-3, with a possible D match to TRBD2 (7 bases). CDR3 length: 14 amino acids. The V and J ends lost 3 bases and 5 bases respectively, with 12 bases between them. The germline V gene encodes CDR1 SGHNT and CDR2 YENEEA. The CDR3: CASSLGGPGDTQYF. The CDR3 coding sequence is TGTGCCAGCAGCTTGGGGGGGCCGGGAGATACGCAGTATTTT.

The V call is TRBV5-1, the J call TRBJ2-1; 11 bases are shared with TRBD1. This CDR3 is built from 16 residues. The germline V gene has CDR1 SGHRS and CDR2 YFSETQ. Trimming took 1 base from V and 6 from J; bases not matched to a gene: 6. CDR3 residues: CASSLYFGTGGNEQFF. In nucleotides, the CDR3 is TGCGCCAGCAGCTTGTATTTCGGGACAGGGGGCAATGAGCAGTTCTTC.

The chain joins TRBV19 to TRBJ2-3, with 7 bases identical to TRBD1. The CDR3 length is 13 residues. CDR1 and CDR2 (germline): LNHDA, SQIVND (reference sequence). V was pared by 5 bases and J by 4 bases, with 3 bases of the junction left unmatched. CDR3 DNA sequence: TGTGCCAGTAGTCCCACAGGGGCAGATACGCAGTATTTT. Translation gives CASSPTGADTQYF.

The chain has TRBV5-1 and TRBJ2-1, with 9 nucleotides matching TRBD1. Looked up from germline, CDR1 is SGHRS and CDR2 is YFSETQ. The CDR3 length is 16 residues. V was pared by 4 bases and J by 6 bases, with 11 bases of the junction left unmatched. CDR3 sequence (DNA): TGCGCCAGCAGCGTATACAGGGGGCTTATGGGCAATGAGCAGTTCTTC. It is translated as CASSVYRGLMGNEQFF. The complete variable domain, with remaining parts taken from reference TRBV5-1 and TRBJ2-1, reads KAGVTQTPRYLIKTRGQQVTLSCSPISGHRSVSWYQQTPGQGLQFLFEYFSETQRNKGNFPGRFSGRQFSNSRSEMNVSTLELGDSALYLCASSVYRGLMGNEQFFGPGTRLTVL.

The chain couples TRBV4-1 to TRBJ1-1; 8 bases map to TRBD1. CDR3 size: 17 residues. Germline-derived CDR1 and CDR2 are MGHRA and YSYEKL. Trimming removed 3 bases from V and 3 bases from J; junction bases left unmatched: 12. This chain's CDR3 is CASSQPFRDRRYTEAFF. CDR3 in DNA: TGCGCCAGCAGCCAGCCTTTCCGGGACAGGCGATACACTGAAGCTTTCTTT.

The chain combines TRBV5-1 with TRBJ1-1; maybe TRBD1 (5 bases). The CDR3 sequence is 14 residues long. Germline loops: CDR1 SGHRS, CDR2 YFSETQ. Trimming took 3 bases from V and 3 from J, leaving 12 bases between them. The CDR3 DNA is TGCGCCAGCAGCTCCCAGGGTCATTACACTGAAGCTTTCTTT. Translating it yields CASSSQGHYTEAFF. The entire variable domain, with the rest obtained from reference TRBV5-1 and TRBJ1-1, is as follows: KAGVTQTPRYLIKTRGQQVTLSCSPISGHRSVSWYQQTPGQGLQFLFEYFSETQRNKGNFPGRFSGRQFSNSRSEMNVSTLELGDSALYLCASSSQGHYTEAFFGQGTRLTVV.

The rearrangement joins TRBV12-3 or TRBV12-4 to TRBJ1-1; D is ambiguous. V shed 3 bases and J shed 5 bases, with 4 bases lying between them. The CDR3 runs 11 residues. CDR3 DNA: TGTGCCAGCAGTTTTCAGACTGAAGCTTTCTTT. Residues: CASSFQTEAFF.

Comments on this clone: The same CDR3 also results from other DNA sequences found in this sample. This chain's CDR3 is CASSYRGIYNEQFF. CDR3 DNA sequence: TGTGCCAGCAGTTACAGAGGGATCTACAATGAGCAGTTCTTC. This chain uses TRBV6-2 or TRBV6-3 with TRBJ2-1, with a possible D match to TRBD2 (5 bases). Trimming left V 2 bases short and J 3 bases short, with 8 bases between. Germline V gene sequence: CDR1 MNHEY, CDR2 SVGEGT. The CDR3 has 14 amino acids.